The T cell receptor beta chain under discussion was sequenced for a study of blood T cell repertoires in COVID-19. For the study at large: Both acute and convalescent COVID-19 samples were obtained from the United States, Italy and Spain.

Trimming at V came to 8 bases and at J to 10 bases, leaving 10 bases not matched to a gene. CDR1 is SGHAT, CDR2 FQNNGV, per germline. The CDR3 extends over 14 amino acids. Authors' analysis steps: Amplified reference gene primers provided the basis for estimating nucleated cell counts. Assay used: immunoSEQ multiplex PCR; TCRdb lists only in-frame clones, some missing. Clone size and V and J calls were adopted from that table, with D and trimming inferred from the DNA. The sample contains about 150,000 clones, roughly nine tenths of which appear only once. Patients in Seattle were enrolled during active infection, then followed longitudinally.

J is TRBJ1-6 and V is TRBV11-2, with 8 bases aligning to TRBD1. The source is a man younger than 35 with COVID-19, enrolled during active disease. Sequences were obtained from peripheral blood. CDR3 residues: CASGRGPAGSPLHF. Written as DNA, the CDR3 is TGTGCCAGCGGCAGGGGGCCAGCAGGGTCACCCCTCCACTTT.